What follows are 14 T cell receptor beta chains derived from one specimen sequenced in a study of cytomegalovirus exposure and HLA in healthy donors. The PCR employed 60 Vbeta primers together with 13 Jbeta primers. Assay used: immunoSEQ multiplex PCR; TCRdb lists only in-frame clones, some missing. The sample holds around 140,000 clones, about 80% seen once. Sequenced input: PBMCs. These receptors were collected from a woman aged 55-75 years in good health and CMV-seropositive.

The chain links TRBV2 to TRBJ2-7; D remains ambiguous. V lost 0 bases to trimming and J lost 2 bases, with 11 bases between them. The CDR3 is made up of 15 amino acids. Germline CDR1 SNHLY, CDR2 FYNNEI. This CDR3 is CASSEAPVLAYEQYF. The DNA for the CDR3 is TGTGCCAGCAGTGAAGCCCCTGTTCTAGCCTACGAGCAGTACTTC.

V gene TRBV10-3 combines with J gene TRBJ1-1, with 9 bases aligning to TRBD1. The CDR3 covers 14 residues. Germline-derived CDR1 and CDR2 are ENHRY and SYGVKD. V was pared by 6 bases and J by 4 bases, with 6 bases of the junction left unmatched. CDR3 region: CAIRRTGEGTEAFF. The CDR3 region has the DNA TGTGCCATCAGGAGGACAGGGGAGGGCACTGAAGCTTTCTTT.

The J gene is TRBJ2-7, the V gene TRBV10-3; weak D call: TRBD2 (7 bases). Trimming cost V 2 bases and J 4 bases, with 18 bases left between them. The V gene's germline CDR1 is ENHRY and CDR2 SYGVKD. The CDR3 covers 16 residues. CDR3 DNA sequence: TGTGCCATCAGTGAGGGGGGGGGCGCGGGAGTATACGAGCAGTACTTC. Protein product: CAISEGGGAGVYEQYF.

This chain links TRBV30 with TRBJ2-1; a weak D match, TRBD2 (5 bases). Germline CDR1 is GTSNPN and CDR2 is SVGIG (reference sequence). Deletions cut 0 bases from V and 3 bases from J, with 9 bases between. The CDR3 totals 14 residues. The CDR3 coding sequence is TGTGCCTGGAGTGTCACGGGGAGCTACAATGAGCAGTTCTTC. Translation: CAWSVTGSYNEQFF. Using reference TRBV30 and TRBJ2-1 for the parts outside the CDR3, the full variable domain is SQTIHQWPATLVQPVGSPLSLECTVEGTSNPNLYWYRQAAGRGLQLLFYSVGIGQISSEVPQNLSASRPQDRQFILSSKKLLLSDSGFYLCAWSVTGSYNEQFFGPGTRLTVL.

V is TRBV28 and J is TRBJ1-5; maybe TRBD1 (5 bases). The V end lost 8 bases, the J end lost 6 bases, and 23 bases lay between the germline ends. Per germline, CDR1 MDHEN and CDR2 SYDVKM. There are 16 residues in the CDR3. The CDR3 coding sequence is TGTGCCAGCGGGGGTGGGGGAGGGGTCGGAAGTCAGCCCCAGCATTTT. It codes for CASGGGGGVGSQPQHF.

The genes are TRBV7-6 and TRBJ1-2; no clear D. Per germline, CDR1 SGHVS and CDR2 FNYEAQ. This CDR3 is 12 amino acids long. V lost 1 base to trimming and J lost 8 bases, with 8 bases between them. CDR3 coding DNA: TGTGCCAGCAGCTTAGACGGGGTCGGCTACACCTTC. Amino acid sequence: CASSLDGVGYTF.

This clone turned up a few times. The chain couples TRBV6-6 to TRBJ2-7; no clear D. The germline CDR1 and CDR2 sequences are MNHNY and SVGAGI (reference sequence). This CDR3 region has 11 residues. Trimming stripped 2 bases from V and 5 bases from J, with 4 bases between. This chain's CDR3 is CASSYRDEQYF. The CDR3 DNA reads as TGTGCCAGCAGTTACCGTGACGAGCAGTACTTC.

The chain joins TRBV6-1 to TRBJ2-7; 8 bases map to TRBD1. CDR1 and CDR2 from the germline V gene are MNHNS and SASEGT. V lost 3 bases, J lost 1 base, and 2 bases stayed unmatched. The CDR3 is 14 amino acids. The CDR3 loop reads CASSERDRSYEQYF. CDR3 nucleotide sequence: TGTGCCAGCAGTGAGCGGGACAGGTCCTACGAGCAGTACTTC.

A remark on this clone: The sample contains more than one DNA sequence encoding this CDR3. This sequence joins TRBV14 and TRBJ2-7; possibly TRBD1 for D (6 bases). CDR1 is SGHDN and CDR2 is FVKESK in the germline V gene. The CDR3 loop spans 14 amino acids. V lost 3 bases and J lost 7, with 16 bases in between. The CDR3 protein is CASSQLDRPGEQYF. CDR3 coding DNA: TGTGCCAGCAGCCAGCTTGACAGGCCTGGGGAGCAGTACTTC.

This rearrangement joins TRBV7-2 to TRBJ1-5; the match to TRBD1 covers 9 bases. V was clipped by 5 bases and J by 0 bases; unmatched bases: 5. The CDR3 extends over 16 amino acids. Germline V gives CDR1 SGHTA, CDR2 FQGNSA. In DNA form, the CDR3 reads TGTGCCAGCAGCCCAACAGGGGGCAATAGCAATCAGCCCCAGCATTTT. It specifies CASSPTGGNSNQPQHF.

The V gene is TRBV19, the J gene TRBJ2-3; 14 positions agree with TRBD2. CDR3 length: 18 residues. CDR1 is LNHDA and CDR2 is SQIVND in the germline V gene (reference sequence). V shed 3 bases, J shed 3 bases, and the junction held 8 bases outside the gene matches. CDR3: CASSIGTSGRGGTDTQYF. The CDR3 DNA is TGTGCCAGTAGTATTGGGACTAGCGGGAGAGGGGGGACAGATACGCAGTATTTT.

The chain links TRBV2 to TRBJ2-7, with 9 bases matching TRBD1. The CDR3 extends over 14 amino acids. The junction had 6 bases not matched to a gene; V was cut back by 6 bases and J by 3 bases. The germline V gene has CDR1 SNHLY and CDR2 FYNNEI. The CDR3: CASSEPGQGYEQYF. The CDR3 DNA reads TGTGCCAGCAGCGAACCGGGACAGGGCTACGAGCAGTACTTC.

The V gene is TRBV7-2, the J gene TRBJ2-3, with no clear D. The CDR3 runs to 11 residues. Germline V gives CDR1 SGHTA, CDR2 FQGNSA. The V gene lost 2 bases and the J gene lost 5 bases, with 2 bases spanning the gap. CDR3 nucleotide sequence: TGTGCCAGCAGCTTACTAGATACGCAGTATTTT. Protein product: CASSLLDTQYF.

V usage is TRBV10-3 and J usage is TRBJ2-2; 9 bases match TRBD2. Germline V lookup: CDR1 ENHRY, CDR2 SYGVKD. With V trimmed by 7 bases and J by 1 base, 10 bases remained unmatched. This CDR3 contains 17 residues. CDR3: CAIMRASGIQNTGELFF. The CDR3 region has the DNA TGTGCCATCATGAGGGCTAGCGGGATACAGAACACCGGGGAGCTGTTTTTT.